These 16 T cell receptor beta chains came from one sample sequenced in a study of blood T cell repertoires in COVID-19. TCRdb's table, derived via immunoSEQ multiplex PCR, lists solely in-frame clones and lacks some. The sample includes 160,000 or so clones, around nine tenths seen only once; the top ten take 9% to 12%. Sequencing used peripheral blood. These receptors all come from a woman aged 70 to 79 with COVID-19, enrolled during active disease.

The J gene is TRBJ2-6, the V gene TRBV4-1; tentative D call: TRBD2 (6 bases). The length of the CDR3 is 15 residues. Trimming took off 11 bases at V and 3 bases at J, with 17 bases between the two ends. Germline CDR1 is MGHRA and CDR2 is YSYEKL. The CDR3, as DNA: TGCGCCGGGGGGTCGTTAGGGCTTGGGGCCAACGTCCTGACTTTC. This encodes CAGGSLGLGANVLTF.

The rearrangement links TRBV5-1 to TRBJ2-7, with 8 bases lining up with TRBD1. The length of the CDR3 is 14 residues. Trimming cost V 4 bases and J 3 bases; bases outside gene matches: 6. Germline-derived CDR1 and CDR2 are SGHRS and YFSETQ. CDR3 nucleotide sequence: TGCGCCAGCAGCAGCGCAGGGGGCGACTACGAGCAGTACTTC. It translates to CASSSAGGDYEQYF.

This clone was seen more than once but under ten times. J is TRBJ1-2 and V is TRBV30; D call uncertain. V was cut by 0 bases and J by 6 bases, with 8 bases left in between. This CDR3 is built from 12 residues. CDR1 is GTSNPN and CDR2 is SVGIG in the germline V gene (reference sequence). CDR3 bases: TGTGCCTGGAGTGTGACACCAGATGGCTACACCTTC. It codes for CAWSVTPDGYTF. Full variable domain (missing parts from reference TRBV30 and TRBJ1-2): SQTIHQWPATLVQPVGSPLSLECTVEGTSNPNLYWYRQAAGRGLQLLFYSVGIGQISSEVPQNLSASRPQDRQFILSSKKLLLSDSGFYLCAWSVTPDGYTFGSGTRLTVV.

Only a few counts were recorded for this clone. The gene calls are TRBV5-4 and TRBJ1-1, with TRBD1 matching 10 bases. V dropped 5 bases and J dropped 1; count of bases not matched to a gene: 5. The germline V gene encodes CDR1 SGHNT and CDR2 YYREEE (reference sequence). CDR3 length: 15 amino acids. The CDR3 loop reads CASRPRTGGNTEAFF. The CDR3 coding sequence is TGTGCCAGCAGACCAAGGACAGGGGGGAACACTGAAGCTTTCTTT.

This clone was seen a handful of times. This chain uses TRBV18 with TRBJ1-1; a weak D match, TRBD1 (5 bases). The CDR3 totals 15 residues. The V and J ends lost 2 bases and 3 bases respectively, with 13 bases between them. Germline V gene lookup returns CDR1 KGHSH and CDR2 LQKENI. The DNA of the CDR3 is TGTGCCAGCTCACCAATTGTCGGACAAGACACTGAAGCTTTCTTT. Protein sequence: CASSPIVGQDTEAFF.

There are a few counts of this clone. The rearrangement links TRBV5-1 to TRBJ1-4, with unresolved D. Per germline, CDR1 SGHRS and CDR2 YFSETQ. Between the trimmed V and J ends, which lost 4 bases and 4 bases, there was a span of 17 bases. The CDR3 runs 16 residues. CDR3 sequence reads: CASSPGPGGSNEKLFF. In DNA, the CDR3 is TGCGCCAGCAGCCCGGGCCCAGGAGGGAGTAATGAAAAACTGTTTTTT.

This chain links TRBV7-6 with TRBJ1-6, with D hard to call. Germline values: CDR1 SGHVS, CDR2 FNYEAQ. Trimming cost V 5 bases and J 10 bases, with 18 bases left between them. This CDR3 has 15 residues. CDR3 sequence: CASSTPAEGGSPLHF. CDR3 bases: TGTGCCAGCAGCACCCCAGCGGAGGGCGGGTCACCCCTCCACTTT.

This chain links TRBV30 with TRBJ2-7; D not certain. Trimming stripped 3 bases from V and 1 base from J, with 10 bases between. This CDR3 contains 13 residues. CDR1 is GTSNPN, CDR2 SVGIG, per germline (reference sequence). CDR3 residues: CAWRSRYSYEQYF. The CDR3 DNA sequence: TGTGCCTGGAGGTCGAGGTATTCCTACGAGCAGTACTTC.

The V call is TRBV9, the J call TRBJ2-1; D gene ambiguous. The CDR3 has 14 amino acids. CDR1 and CDR2 (germline): SGDLS, YYNGEE. The V and J ends lost 0 bases and 4 bases respectively, with 8 bases between them. The CDR3 is CASSVATGYNEQFF. In DNA form, the CDR3 reads TGTGCCAGCAGCGTAGCGACCGGGTACAATGAGCAGTTCTTC. Looking up the rest from reference TRBV9 and TRBJ2-1 gives the full variable domain: DSGVTQTPKHLITATGQRVTLRCSPRSGDLSVYWYQQSLDQGLQFLIQYYNGEERAKGNILERFSAQQFPDLHSELNLSSLELGDSALYFCASSVATGYNEQFFGPGTRLTVL.

The J gene is TRBJ2-1, the V gene TRBV5-1; 7 positions match TRBD2. The germline CDR1 and CDR2 sequences are SGHRS and YFSETQ. This CDR3 region has 13 residues. The V segment lost 4 bases and the J segment 7 bases; nucleotides outside the gene matches: 5. CDR3 nucleotide sequence: TGCGCCAGCAGCGAACAACTAGCGAATGAGCAGTTCTTC. It yields the protein CASSEQLANEQFF.

The chain joins TRBV14 to TRBJ2-3, with 7 bases lining up with TRBD1. Unmatched junction bases numbered 6, after V lost 1 base and J lost 5 bases. Germline CDR1 reads SGHDN; CDR2 reads FVKESK. This CDR3 is built from 15 residues. The CDR3: CASSQVQGRGDTQYF. The CDR3 DNA reads TGTGCCAGCAGCCAAGTACAGGGGAGAGGAGATACGCAGTATTTT.

The gene calls are TRBV2 and TRBJ2-6; 7 bases are shared with TRBD1. Germline CDR1 reads SNHLY; CDR2 reads FYNNEI. The CDR3 contains 16 residues. Germline trimming cut 7 bases from V and 1 base from J; bases unmatched to any gene: 7. CDR3 in DNA: TGTGCCAGCACTAAACAGGGGCCATCTGGGGCCAACGTCCTGACTTTC. Residues: CASTKQGPSGANVLTF.

The V call is TRBV5-1, the J call TRBJ2-2; D remains ambiguous. The V end was cut by 1 base, the J end by 0 bases, with 10 bases between. The germline gives CDR1 SGHRS, CDR2 YFSETQ. The CDR3 length is 16 residues. The CDR3 DNA follows: TGCGCCAGCAGCTTGTTTCGGTCATCGAACACCGGGGAGCTGTTTTTT. This encodes CASSLFRSSNTGELFF.

V is TRBV7-2 and J is TRBJ1-4; D gene unclear. The CDR3 runs to 14 residues. CDR1 and CDR2 (germline): SGHTA, FQGNSA. Trimming cost V 3 bases and J 4 bases, with 9 bases left between them. CDR3 bases: TGTGCCAGCAGCTTGGCCAGTTTTAATGAAAAACTGTTTTTT. Its translation: CASSLASFNEKLFF.

In DNA form, the CDR3 reads TGTGCCAGTACGGACAGGGGGGACGAGCAGTACTTC. Protein: CASTDRGDEQYF. The V call is TRBV28, the J call TRBJ2-7; TRBD1 matches at 10 bases. The CDR3 contains 12 residues. J lost 5 bases, V lost 9 bases, and 4 bases had no gene match. The V gene's germline CDR1 is MDHEN and CDR2 SYDVKM.

This clone was observed a single time. The chain joins TRBV6-5 to TRBJ1-1; 7 nucleotides agree with TRBD1. The CDR3 has 12 residues. Trimming at V came to 6 bases and at J to 5 bases, leaving 3 bases not matched to a gene. Germline V gives CDR1 MNHEY, CDR2 SVGAGI. CDR3: CASRSGGTEAFF. CDR3 DNA sequence: TGTGCCAGCAGGTCAGGGGGGACTGAAGCTTTCTTT.